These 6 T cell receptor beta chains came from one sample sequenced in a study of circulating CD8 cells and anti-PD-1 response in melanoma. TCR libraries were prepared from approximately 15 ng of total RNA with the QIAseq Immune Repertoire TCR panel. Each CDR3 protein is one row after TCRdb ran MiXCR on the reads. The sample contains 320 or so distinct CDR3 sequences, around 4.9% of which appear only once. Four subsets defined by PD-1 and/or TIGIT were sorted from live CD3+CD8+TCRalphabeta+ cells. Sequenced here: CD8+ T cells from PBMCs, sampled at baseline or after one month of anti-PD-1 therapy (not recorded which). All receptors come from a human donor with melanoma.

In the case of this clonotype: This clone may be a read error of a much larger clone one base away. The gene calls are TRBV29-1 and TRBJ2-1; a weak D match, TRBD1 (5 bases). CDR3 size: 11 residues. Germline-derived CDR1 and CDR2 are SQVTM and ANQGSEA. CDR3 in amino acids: CSAEGANEQFF. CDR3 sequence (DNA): TGCAGCGCTGAAGGGGCAAATGAGCAGTTCTTC.

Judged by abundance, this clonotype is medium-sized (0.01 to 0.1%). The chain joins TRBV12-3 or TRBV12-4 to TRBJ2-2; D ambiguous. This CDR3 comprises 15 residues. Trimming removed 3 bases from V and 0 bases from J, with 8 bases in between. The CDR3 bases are TGTGCCAGCAGTTTTCAGGCAGCGAACACCGGGGAGCTGTTTTTT. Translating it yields CASSFQAANTGELFF.

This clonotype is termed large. The CDR3 sequence is CASHRTDYSNQPQHF. The CDR3 region has the DNA TGTGCCAGTCACAGGACAGACTATAGCAATCAGCCCCAGCATTTT. The chain is built from TRBV2 and TRBJ1-5; D possibly corresponds to TRBD1 (6 bases). CDR3 size: 15 residues. V was clipped by 9 bases and J by 0 bases, with 15 bases between them. The germline V gene encodes CDR1 SNHLY and CDR2 FYNNEI.

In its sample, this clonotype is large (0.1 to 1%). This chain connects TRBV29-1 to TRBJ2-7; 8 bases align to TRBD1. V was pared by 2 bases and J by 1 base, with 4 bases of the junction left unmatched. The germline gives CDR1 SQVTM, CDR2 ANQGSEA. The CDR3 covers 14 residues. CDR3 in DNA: TGCAGCGTTGAAACGGGACAGGAGTCCTACGAGCAGTACTTC. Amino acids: CSVETGQESYEQYF.

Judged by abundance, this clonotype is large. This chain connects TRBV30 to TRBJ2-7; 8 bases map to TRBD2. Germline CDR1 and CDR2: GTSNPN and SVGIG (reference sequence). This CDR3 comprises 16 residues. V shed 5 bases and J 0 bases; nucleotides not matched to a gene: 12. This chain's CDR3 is CAWGYGLAGLSYEQYF. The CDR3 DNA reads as TGTGCCTGGGGATATGGATTAGCGGGACTCTCCTACGAGCAGTACTTC.

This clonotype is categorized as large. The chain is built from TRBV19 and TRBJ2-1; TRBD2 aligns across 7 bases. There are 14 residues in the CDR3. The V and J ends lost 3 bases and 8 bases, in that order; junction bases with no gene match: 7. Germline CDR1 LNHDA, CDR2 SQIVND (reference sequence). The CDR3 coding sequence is TGTGCCAGTAGTATGGGGGACTATTGGGATGAGCAGTTCTTC. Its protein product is CASSMGDYWDEQFF.